The TCR beta chain described here comes from a study of T cells after yellow fever vaccination. Study-level findings and limits: Overlap between CD4 and CD8 compartments was detected for a small share of clonotypes. A weaker but faster secondary response was observed, peaking on day 5 versus 15.

They built TCR cDNA with 5'RACE template switching, a step that put in a universal primer site and UMIs. TCRdb re-called the 5' RACE reads with MiXCR, one entry per CDR3 protein. The table includes a few hundred thousand distinct CDR3 sequences, over 3.5% detected once. Worth noting for this clonotype: What it binds is unknown.

The clonotype was recovered from a man between 18 and 29 years old who received the YFV17D yellow fever vaccine. The sample here was PBMCs, taken 5 days after the yellow fever booster vaccination.

The chain's CDR3 is CASSPTGWDRGPHEQYF. CDR3 DNA: TGTGCCAGCAGCCCCACCGGATGGGACAGGGGGCCCCACGAGCAGTACTTC. The chain uses TRBV7-7 and TRBJ2-7; 12 nucleotides align to TRBD1. Germline values: CDR1 SSHAT, CDR2 FNYEAQ (reference sequence). Trimming removed 5 bases from V and 5 bases from J; junction bases left unmatched: 13. CDR3 length equals 17 residues.